Shown below are 15 T cell receptor beta chains from a single sample sequenced in a study of T cell responses to AZD1222 COVID-19 vaccine. Profiled with immunoSEQ multiplex PCR; TCRdb holds only in-frame clones, not every one. The data contain roughly 87,000 clones, roughly 90% of them singletons. This specimen was peripheral blood, taken 28 days after the second AZD1222 dose. All receptors derive from an adult who received the AZD1222 COVID-19 vaccine.

This chain connects TRBV5-1 to TRBJ1-4, with D possibly TRBD1 on 6 matching bases. Trimming cost V 5 bases and J 6 bases, with 14 bases left between them. Germline CDR1 SGHRS, CDR2 YFSETQ. The CDR3 is made up of 14 amino acids. As DNA, the CDR3 is TGCGCCAGCAGTCTCGTAGGGGGGGATGAAAAACTGTTTTTT. It yields the protein CASSLVGGDEKLFF.

This rearrangement joins TRBV5-5 to TRBJ1-3; no clear D gene. CDR1 and CDR2 (germline): SGHKS, YYEKEE (reference sequence). The CDR3 spans 16 residues. Between the trimmed V and J ends, which lost 0 bases and 0 bases, there was a span of 10 bases. The CDR3 region is CASSLGQLSSGNTIYF. CDR3 bases: TGTGCCAGCAGCTTGGGGCAGCTGAGCTCTGGAAACACCATATATTTT.

The V gene is TRBV7-9, the J gene TRBJ2-7; 12 bases match TRBD1. V trimming: 1 base; J trimming: 5 bases; junction bases outside the gene matches: 6. Germline assignment: CDR1 SEHNR and CDR2 FQNEAQ (reference sequence). The CDR3 covers 16 residues. CDR3 sequence (DNA): TGTGCCAGCAGCTTAGACGCGGGACAGGGGGCCAACGAGCAGTACTTC. The encoded protein is CASSLDAGQGANEQYF.

The V gene is TRBV6-5, the J gene TRBJ1-2, with D uncertain. Germline V gene lookup returns CDR1 MNHEY and CDR2 SVGAGI. V was trimmed by 2 bases and J by 6 bases, leaving 13 bases between them. The CDR3 covers 14 residues. Here the CDR3 reads CASSYGGVRNGYTF. CDR3 nucleotides: TGTGCCAGCAGTTACGGAGGAGTGAGGAATGGCTACACCTTC.

The chain recombines TRBV12-5 with TRBJ2-2; 8 bases fit TRBD1. This CDR3 has 16 residues. Per the germline V gene, CDR1 is LGHNT and CDR2 is FRNRAP. Trimming took 2 bases from V and 4 from J; bases not matched to a gene: 6. In nucleotides, the CDR3 is TGTGCTAGTGGTTTGCCGGGACAGGAGCTCACCGGGGAGCTGTTTTTT. Translation: CASGLPGQELTGELFF.

The gene calls are TRBV5-1 and TRBJ1-5; TRBD1 matches 8 bases. Trimming cost V 4 bases and J 2 bases; bases outside gene matches: 5. The CDR3 consists of 15 residues. Germline V lookup: CDR1 SGHRS, CDR2 YFSETQ. The CDR3 DNA reads TGCGCCAGCAGCCCGTCGGGACAGGGCAATCAGCCCCAGCATTTT. This codes for CASSPSGQGNQPQHF.

This chain uses TRBV18 with TRBJ1-1; 8 bases map to TRBD1. The CDR3 length is 14 residues. Germline V gives CDR1 KGHSH, CDR2 LQKENI. Trimming cost V 8 bases and J 1 base; bases outside gene matches: 6. The CDR3 nucleotides read TGTGCCAGCGAACTGACAGGGGCGAACACTGAAGCTTTCTTT. This encodes CASELTGANTEAFF.

CDR3 residues: CASSFSGGGGETQYF. The CDR3 coding sequence is TGTGCCAGCAGCTTTTCCGGGGGCGGAGGGGAGACCCAGTACTTC. The chain recombines TRBV11-2 with TRBJ2-5; tentatively, D is TRBD1 or TRBD2 (6 bases each). The ends were cut back, 3 bases at V and 5 bases at J, with 16 bases in the middle. The CDR3 is 15 residues long. Germline values: CDR1 SGHAT, CDR2 FQNNGV.

The chain carries TRBV29-1 and TRBJ2-1, with no clear D. The germline CDR1 and CDR2 sequences are SQVTM and ANQGSEA. The CDR3 runs 10 residues. V shed 3 bases and J shed 12 bases, with 9 bases lying between them. For the CDR3, the DNA is TGCAGCGTTGATAGTCTGAGGCAGTTCTTC. Encoded protein: CSVDSLRQFF.

The gene calls are TRBV14 and TRBJ2-5; TRBD2 might be the D (5 bases). The germline V gene encodes CDR1 SGHDN and CDR2 FVKESK. Trimming removed 4 bases at V and 5 bases at J, with 29 bases between. The CDR3 consists of 19 residues. DNA for the CDR3: TGTGCCAGCAGCCCCGGGGTACGGTCGTATAGCCGGCGGTTGGAGACCCAGTACTTC. Translating it yields CASSPGVRSYSRRLETQYF.

The chain uses TRBV28 and TRBJ1-5; 7 bases agree with TRBD1. Trimming at V came to 4 bases and at J to 3 bases, leaving 6 bases not matched to a gene. CDR3 length: 15 amino acids. Germline V gene data show CDR1 as MDHEN and CDR2 as SYDVKM. The CDR3 DNA reads TGTGCCAGCAGTTACAGCGACAGGGCCAATCAGCCCCAGCATTTT. It translates to CASSYSDRANQPQHF.

The chain carries TRBV5-8 and TRBJ1-4; D ambiguous. The CDR3 extends over 15 amino acids. Trimming removed 0 bases at V and 3 bases at J, with 9 bases between. Germline V gives CDR1 SGHTS, CDR2 YDEGEE. The CDR3 reads CASSLADRANEKLFF. In nucleotides, the CDR3 is TGTGCCAGCAGCTTGGCGGACCGGGCTAATGAAAAACTGTTTTTT.

In nucleotides, the CDR3 is TGTGCCAGCAGTTACTCGCAGGGGACCTCCTACGAGCAGTACTTC. This gives the protein CASSYSQGTSYEQYF. J is TRBJ2-7 and V is TRBV6-2 or TRBV6-3, with a possible D match to TRBD1 (6 bases). The CDR3 is 15 amino acids. CDR1 and CDR2 from the germline V gene are MNHEY and SVGEGT. V lost 0 bases and J 0 bases, leaving 9 bases between the germline ends.

This chain joins TRBV6-2 or TRBV6-3 and TRBJ1-2; 7 nucleotides agree with TRBD1. V shed 0 bases and J 9 bases; nucleotides not matched to a gene: 13. The germline CDR1 and CDR2 sequences are MNHEY and SVGEGT. The CDR3 contains 16 residues. The CDR3: CASSYSSGGALHRYTF. In DNA form, the CDR3 reads TGTGCCAGCAGTTACTCGTCAGGGGGAGCCCTCCACCGCTACACCTTC.

In this sample, this clone turned up many times. The gene calls are TRBV6-2 or TRBV6-3 and TRBJ2-3, with D unclear. The V gene's germline CDR1 is MNHEY and CDR2 SVGEGT. This CDR3 has 15 residues. V shed 3 bases and J shed 2 bases, with 12 bases lying between them. The CDR3 region is CASSYAGAHTDTQYF. CDR3 nucleotide sequence: TGTGCCAGCAGTTATGCTGGTGCGCACACAGATACGCAGTATTTT.